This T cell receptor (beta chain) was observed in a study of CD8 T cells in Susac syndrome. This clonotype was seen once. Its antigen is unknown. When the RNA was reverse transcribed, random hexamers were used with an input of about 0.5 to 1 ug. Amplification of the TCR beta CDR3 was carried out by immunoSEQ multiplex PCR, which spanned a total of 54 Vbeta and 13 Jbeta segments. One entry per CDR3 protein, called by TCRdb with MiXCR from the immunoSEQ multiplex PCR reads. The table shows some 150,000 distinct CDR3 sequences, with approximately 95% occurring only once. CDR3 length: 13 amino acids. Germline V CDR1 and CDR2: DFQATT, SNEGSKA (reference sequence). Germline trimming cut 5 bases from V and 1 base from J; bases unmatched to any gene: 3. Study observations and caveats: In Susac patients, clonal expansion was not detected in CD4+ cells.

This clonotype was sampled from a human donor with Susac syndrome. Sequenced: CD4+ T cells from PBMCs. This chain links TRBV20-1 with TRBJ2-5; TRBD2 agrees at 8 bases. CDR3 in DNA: TGCAGTGCTGAACTAGCGGCCCAAGAGACCCAGTACTTC. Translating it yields CSAELAAQETQYF.